A single T cell receptor beta chain is shown here with its context. This clonotype has a count of ten or more. No antigen is known for it. There are no base qualities to consult, and no much larger clone falls within one base. Within a library made for alpha chains, this beta chain is off target, and its count is uninformative. These data belong to a study of spatial heterogeneity in lung cancer (dated by TCRdb to the late 2010s). About the investigation overall: More beta-chain than alpha-chain transcripts were consistently detected, likely reflecting higher beta-chain transcript abundance. In the raw uncorrected reads, each unique combination of TCR and UMI appeared on average more than ten times. TCR alpha and beta repertoires were quantitatively compared across multiple tumor regions, matched nontumor lung and blood in non-small cell lung cancer. Nonsynonymous mutation counts, determined by whole-exome sequencing of tumor tissue, were related to features of the TCR repertoire. At surgery, both alpha and beta chains were TCR-sequenced in 220 tumor regions, 63 to 80 matched nontumor lung samples and around 50 PBMC samples.

Here is what the overall study found, with its caveats: Additional single-cell paired TCR alpha and beta sequencing was considered necessary to confirm, at a functional level, the hypothesis that regional TCRs recognize regional mutations.

Libraries were built with 5' RACE. The instrument was a NextSeq 500. The TCR library protocol attached a unique molecular identifier to each TCR cDNA molecule to allow correction of PCR and sequencing errors. The original methods were these. Decombinator tools were used for TCR identification, UMI-based error correction and CDR3 extraction. Expanded TCRs were defined as those above a frequency of 2 per 1,000, corresponding to the top 1% of the tumor frequency distribution. Renyi diversity was calculated using the R vegan package after each repertoire was subsampled 100 times to 5,000 TCRs. CDR3 similarity networks were built from amino acid triplet string-kernel similarity, connecting CDR3s with pairwise similarity above 0.82. TCRdb ran its own pipeline on the public reads, namely fastp trimming at Q25 and MiXCR clone calling, and kept in-frame beta chains. A single entry per CDR3 protein holds the most common genes and DNA from its merged rows. TCRdb's processing, not the authors' own work, is the source of the V and J calls. Counted in this sample were approximately 13,000 distinct CDR3 sequences; about 5% of them appeared once. Less than 45% of the sample lies in the top ten.

Interpreted using the paper, the time point label stands for: sample taken at primary tumor resection. Without any cell sorting, TCR sequencing was performed on whole RNA extracted either from tumor and nontumor lung tissue or from cryopreserved PBMC samples. Donors were over 60 patients with early-stage, untreated non-small cell lung cancer from the lung TRACERx cohort. Only patients for whom sufficient RNA was available from at least two tumor regions were selected for TCR sequencing. CDR1 and CDR2 are read off the germline V gene as SGHRS and YFSETQ. Trimming takes 4 bases from V and 3 bases from J, and the germline ends sit 10 bases apart. From its cysteine to its phenylalanine, the CDR3 spans 14 amino acids. The read is trimmed to its CDR3 DNA, 42 bases read in frame from base 1.

The TCR comes from a human donor with early-stage non-small cell lung cancer. The sequencing here drew on lung tumor tissue, taken at surgery. The chain is made from TRBV5-1 and TRBJ2-2; D gene: possibly TRBD1, on 6 matching bases. The nucleotides are TGCGCCAGCAGCCCCAGACAGGACACCGGGGAGCTGTTTTTT. It translates as CASSPRQDTGELFF.